The rows below give T cell receptor beta chains drawn from one sample of a study of metastatic and nonmetastatic thyroid tumors. Using MiXCR, TCRdb reanalyzed the PCR reads. Seen here are 30,000 to 35,000 clones, 25% to 30% observed once, and the top ten hold almost 8%. Material: blood. The receptors were sampled from a female donor with papillary thyroid cancer or a benign thyroid nodule (not recorded which). Some clones in this sample may be carry-over from other donors' samples. Both conserved end residues are part of each CDR3. Fields, in order: clone size, V gene, J gene, D gene, CDR3 protein, CDR3 DNA. D genes are given only for firm matches. Size is omitted from some rows. Given values are once, few, many or a class for expanded clones.

>many|TRBV12-5|TRBJ1-1|NA
CASGREDTEAFF
TGTGCTAGTGGCAGGGAGGACACTGAAGCTTTCTTT
>NA|TRBV7-3|TRBJ2-1|TRBD1
CASSFRQGVNNEQFF
TGTGCCAGCAGCTTCCGGCAGGGGGTAAACAATGAGCAGTTCTTC
>many|TRBV2|TRBJ2-1|NA
CASSGRDGNNEQFF
TGTGCCAGCAGTGGGCGGGATGGAAACAATGAGCAGTTCTTC
>medium-sized|TRBV12-3/TRBV12-4|TRBJ1-2|TRBD1
CASSLGQGWDYGYTF
TGTGCCAGCAGTCTAGGACAGGGTTGGGACTATGGCTACACCTTC
>medium-sized|TRBV28|TRBJ2-7|NA
CASSLRYEQYF
TGTGCCAGCAGTTTAAGGTACGAGCAGTACTTC
>NA|TRBV28|TRBJ1-5|NA
CASRGSGLVRQPQHF
TGTGCCAGCAGAGGGTCGGGTCTTGTTCGTCAGCCCCAGCATTTT
>NA|TRBV11-2|TRBJ1-5|NA
CASSHLGNQPQHF
TGTGCCAGCAGCCATCTCGGGAACCAGCCCCAGCATTTT
>NA|TRBV2|TRBJ1-1|NA
CAIQQGSEDTEAFF
TGTGCCATCCAACAGGGAAGTGAGGACACTGAAGCTTTCTTT
>NA|TRBV27|TRBJ1-2|NA
CASSLTSGGNYGYTF
TGTGCCAGCAGTTTAACCTCTGGGGGAAACTATGGATACACCTTC
>NA|TRBV2|TRBJ2-7|TRBD1
CASNTGTGALEQYF
TGTGCCAGCAATACCGGGACAGGGGCCTTGGAGCAGTACTTC
>many|TRBV19|TRBJ1-2|NA
CASSIGRNGYTF
TGTGCCAGTAGTATCGGCAGAAATGGCTACACCTTC
>many|TRBV29-1|TRBJ2-3|NA
CSVGDMLTDTQYF
TGCAGCGTTGGGGACATGCTTACAGATACGCAGTATTTT
>many|TRBV19|TRBJ1-1|NA
CASSRAGDTEAFF
TGTGCCAGTAGTAGGGCGGGCGACACTGAAGCTTTCTTT
>many|TRBV28|TRBJ2-1|NA
CASSYSDNEQFF
TGTGCCAGCAGTTACAGTGACAATGAGCAGTTCTTC
>NA|TRBV7-9|TRBJ1-2|NA
CASSLVYESDGYNF
TGTGCCAGCAGCTTAGTATATGAGAGCGATGGATACAACTTC
>medium-sized|TRBV13|TRBJ1-2|NA
CASSTSAVYGYTF
TGTGCCAGCAGCACGTCGGCGGTCTATGGCTACACCTTC
>medium-sized|TRBV27|TRBJ2-7|NA
CASSFGQGGYEQYF
TGTGCCAGCAGTTTTGGGCAGGGAGGCTACGAGCAGTACTTC
>many|TRBV28|TRBJ1-1|NA
CASSLREETEAFF
TGTGCCAGCAGTTTGCGGGAGGAGACTGAAGCTTTCTTT
>NA|TRBV7-7|TRBJ2-2|TRBD1
CASSLVGTGSTGELFF
TGTGCTAGCAGCTTAGTGGGGACAGGGTCCACCGGGGAGCTGTTTTTT
>NA|TRBV20-1|TRBJ2-7|NA
CSASTHSYEQYF
TGCAGTGCTTCGACACATAGCTACGAGCAGTACTTC
>many|TRBV18|TRBJ2-7|NA
CASSPPNYSYEQYF
TGTGCCAGCTCACCACCGAATTACTCCTACGAGCAGTACTTC
>NA|TRBV20-1|TRBJ2-3|TRBD2
CSARDGRGSPTDTQYF
TGCAGTGCTAGAGATGGGCGGGGGTCCCCCACAGATACGCAGTATTTT
>NA|TRBV6-1|TRBJ2-1|TRBD1
CASSSGTGVNVQFF
TGTGCCAGCAGCTCCGGGACAGGGGTCAATGTGCAGTTCTTC
>many|TRBV30|TRBJ1-1|TRBD1
CAWSSMTGGFTEAFF
TGTGCCTGGAGTTCTATGACAGGGGGCTTCACTGAAGCTTTCTTT
>NA|TRBV7-6|TRBJ2-5|NA
CASTPIAGEQVTQYF
TGTGCCAGCACCCCCATAGCAGGGGAACAAGTGACCCAGTACTTC
>medium-sized|TRBV9|TRBJ2-7|NA
CASSAGVAYEQYF
TGTGCCAGCAGTGCCGGGGTCGCCTACGAGCAGTACTTC
>NA|TRBV28|TRBJ2-7|TRBD1
CASTRQGLNEQYF
TGTGCCAGCACCCGACAGGGGTTGAACGAGCAGTACTTC
>NA|TRBV28|TRBJ2-7|TRBD2
CASRPYTSGSLVEQYF
TGTGCCAGCAGGCCGTATACTAGCGGGAGTTTGGTCGAGCAGTACTTC
>few|TRBV14|TRBJ1-1|NA
CASSPGRLWLPTEAFF
TGTGCCAGCAGCCCCGGGAGGCTTTGGTTACCCACTGAAGCTTTCTTT
>few|TRBV6-1|TRBJ1-1|NA
CASSDSREMNTGAFF
TGTGCCAGCAGTGACAGCCGGGAAATGAACACTGGAGCTTTCTTT
>NA|TRBV12-3/TRBV12-4|TRBJ1-5|NA
CASSLWTRQPQHF
TGTGCCAGCAGTTTATGGACTAGGCAGCCCCAGCATTTT
>few|TRBV2|TRBJ2-7|NA
CASNTGWPYEQYF
TGTGCCAGCAATACAGGGTGGCCCTACGAGCAGTACTTC
>NA|TRBV5-1|TRBJ1-2|NA
CASSLSAEYGYTF
TGCGCCAGCAGCTTGTCCGCGGAGTATGGCTACACCTTC
>many|TRBV19|TRBJ2-7|TRBD2
CASSIGTSGGVYF
TGTGCCAGTAGTATCGGGACTAGCGGAGGGGTCTACTTC
>NA|TRBV9|TRBJ2-7|NA
CASSGGANSYEQYF
TGTGCCAGCAGCGGAGGGGCTAACTCCTACGAGCAGTACTTC
>many|TRBV11-2|TRBJ2-3|TRBD2
CASRGRGGGTDTQYF
TGTGCCAGCCGGGGGCGGGGGGGAGGCACAGATACGCAGTATTTT
>many|TRBV5-5|TRBJ2-1|TRBD2
CASTHTSARGGNEQFF
TGTGCCAGCACACACACCTCCGCCCGGGGGGGGAATGAGCAGTTCTTC
>NA|TRBV7-2|TRBJ2-1|NA
CSSSLDRLNEQFF
TGTTCCAGCAGCTTAGACAGGCTGAATGAGCAGTTCTTC
>many|TRBV6-2/TRBV6-3|TRBJ2-6|NA
CASSYSLGANVLTF
TGTGCCAGCAGTTACTCACTGGGGGCCAACGTCCTGACTTTC
>NA|TRBV2|TRBJ1-5|NA
CASSDREATQPKHF
TGTGCCAGCAGTGACAGGGAGGCTACTCAGCCCAAGCATTTT
>few|TRBV28|TRBJ1-1|NA
CASSLGSWNTEAFF
TGTGCCAGCAGTTTGGGGAGCTGGAACACTGAAGCTTTCTTT
>many|TRBV5-1|TRBJ1-3|NA
CASRDTSGNTIYF
TGCGCCAGCCGGGACACCTCTGGAAACACCATATATTTT
>many|TRBV7-6|TRBJ1-4|NA
CASSPLGGLGEKLFF
TGTGCCAGCAGCCCCCTGGGGGGGTTGGGTGAAAAACTGTTTTTT
>many|TRBV20-1|TRBJ1-4|NA
CSARDRLPGVDEKLFF
TGCAGTGCTAGAGATCGCCTTCCAGGGGTCGACGAAAAACTGTTTTTT
>few|TRBV6-1|TRBJ1-5|NA
CASSGRTANQPQHF
TGTGCCAGCAGTGGGCGTACAGCTAATCAGCCCCAGCATTTT
>NA|TRBV4-3|TRBJ2-7|TRBD2
CASSQASGKGYEQYF
TGCGCCAGCAGCCAAGCTAGCGGGAAGGGCTACGAGCAGTACTTC